This T cell receptor (beta chain) was identified during a study of low-dose radiotherapy and immunotherapy resistance in tumors. A constant-region primer paired with the V-primer adapter amplified TCRs over about 19 PCR cycles. Amplification (by in vitro transcription) was performed on isolated mRNA. TCRdb independently ran MiXCR on the reads; one entry per CDR3 protein. Of roughly 46,000 distinct CDR3 sequences listed, roughly 12% are singletons. Regarding time point: before trial treatment. The germline V and J ends were trimmed by 5 bases and 2 bases, with 18 bases remaining between them. Germline CDR1 SGHRS, CDR2 YFSETQ. This CDR3 is 16 amino acids long. This clonotype was observed many times.

This receptor was obtained from a female donor with ovarian cancer. The V and J genes are TRBV5-1 and TRBJ2-3, with D possibly TRBD2 on 6 matching bases. Specimen: PBMCs, collected before treatment. The CDR3 nucleotides are TGCGCCAGCAGACAGCTGCGGGGACGGAACACAGATACGCAGTATTTT. It codes for CASRQLRGRNTDTQYF.